The present TCR beta chain was sequenced within a study of T cells in Graves' hyperthyroidism and ophthalmopathy. Worth noting for this clonotype: Antigen unknown.

Study findings and constraints: Blood also held most thyroid clonotypes expanded beyond 0.001.

What was amplified from RNA transcripts were TCR beta CDR3 regions. Researchers ran a first-round RT-PCR on the TCR CDR3 using the HTBI primer set. Each CDR3 protein is one row after TCRdb ran MiXCR on the multiplex PCR reads. Of hundreds of thousands of distinct CDR3 sequences in the sample, just under 20% were seen once. V was cut by 1 base and J by 5 bases, with 11 bases left in between. This CDR3 has 14 residues. CDR1 and CDR2 (germline): SGHAT, FQNNGV. The clonotype originates from a man between 40 and 49 years old with Graves' ophthalmopathy. Sequenced: blood. The V call is TRBV11-2, the J call TRBJ2-5; D possibly corresponds to TRBD2 (6 bases). CDR3 nucleotide sequence: TGTGCCAGCAGCTTAGTGTCGGGGGTCGAGACCCAGTACTTC. Protein product: CASSLVSGVETQYF.